This entry lists 29 T cell receptor beta chains sequenced from one sample in a study of blood T cell repertoires in COVID-19. Profiling relied on immunoSEQ multiplex PCR, and the TCRdb table lists in-frame clones only, not all of them. The table shows more than 45,000 clones, with approximately 90% occurring only once. The material sequenced was peripheral blood. These receptors were collected from a man between 60 and 75 years old with acute or convalescent COVID-19.

The rearrangement joins TRBV10-3 to TRBJ2-2; the D gene is possibly TRBD2 (6 bases). This CDR3 spans 19 amino acids. Between the trimmed V and J ends, which lost 4 bases and 2 bases, there was a span of 23 bases. Germline lookup yields CDR1 ENHRY and CDR2 SYGVKD. CDR3 loop: CAISAAGTDLSVNTGELFF. CDR3 nucleotides: TGTGCCATCAGTGCGGCGGGGACGGATCTCTCCGTAAACACCGGGGAGCTGTTTTTT.

The chain combines TRBV11-3 with TRBJ2-3; 9 bases agree with TRBD2. Germline loops: CDR1 SGHNT, CDR2 YENEEA. There are 16 residues in the CDR3. Losses at the gene ends were 5 bases for V and 4 bases for J; bases not matched to a gene: 10. CDR3 nucleotides: TGTGCCAGCAGCGGACTAGCGCCAGAGGGACCAGATACGCAGTATTTT. Translation gives CASSGLAPEGPDTQYF.

This clone has just one count. This rearrangement joins TRBV29-1 to TRBJ2-3; 10 positions agree with TRBD2. The CDR3 extends over 16 amino acids. V was pared by 7 bases and J by 4 bases, with 14 bases of the junction left unmatched. Germline loops: CDR1 SQVTM, CDR2 ANQGSEA. The CDR3 nucleotides are TGCAGCGGTCTTCTTATAGCGGGAGGTAGGGCAGATACGCAGTATTTT. Its protein product is CSGLLIAGGRADTQYF.

The chain couples TRBV20-1 to TRBJ2-7; D ambiguous. The CDR3 is made up of 11 amino acids. The V gene lost 5 bases and the J gene lost 4 bases, with 9 bases spanning the gap. CDR1 and CDR2 from the germline V gene are DFQATT and SNEGSKA (reference sequence). Written as DNA, the CDR3 is TGCAGTGCTTCAAGCGAGTACGAGCAGTACTTC. Its protein is CSASSEYEQYF.

This chain uses TRBV9 with TRBJ2-1; TRBD2 aligns across 7 bases. Trimming took 2 bases from V and 12 from J; bases not matched to a gene: 14. Germline CDR1 SGDLS, CDR2 YYNGEE. This CDR3 is built from 15 residues. The CDR3: CASSVGSGDPSRQFF. In nucleotides, the CDR3 is TGTGCCAGCAGCGTCGGAAGCGGGGATCCCTCCCGGCAGTTCTTC.

The chain joins TRBV6-2 or TRBV6-3 to TRBJ1-2, with TRBD1 identical over 8 bases. V shed 2 bases, J shed 7 bases, and the junction held 12 bases outside the gene matches. The CDR3 covers 16 residues. The germline V gene encodes CDR1 MNHEY and CDR2 SVGEGT. The CDR3 loop is CASSYPGIQGVPGYTF. In DNA, the CDR3 is TGTGCCAGCAGTTACCCTGGAATACAGGGGGTCCCTGGCTACACCTTC.

The rearrangement uses TRBV6-5 and TRBJ1-1; 7 bases map to TRBD1. CDR3 length equals 13 residues. V lost 7 bases to trimming and J lost 7 bases; unmatched junction nucleotides: 9. Germline V lookup: CDR1 MNHEY, CDR2 SVGAGI. CDR3 sequence reads: CASTPDRRYEAFF. CDR3 in DNA: TGTGCCAGCACCCCGGACAGGAGGTATGAAGCTTTCTTT.

The rearrangement joins TRBV9 to TRBJ1-6, with 8 positions matching TRBD1. The CDR3 has 13 amino acids. In germline, CDR1 is SGDLS, CDR2 YYNGEE. Trimming at V came to 4 bases and at J to 12 bases, leaving 6 bases not matched to a gene. CDR3 coding DNA: TGTGCCAGCAGCCACCAGGGGGCAGGACCCCTCCACTTT. The encoded protein is CASSHQGAGPLHF.

This rearrangement joins TRBV6-5 to TRBJ2-4, with D possibly matching TRBD2 (5 bases). The CDR3 is 13 residues long. Trimming left V 2 bases short and J 6 bases short, with 8 bases between. CDR1 and CDR2 (germline): MNHEY, SVGAGI. DNA for the CDR3: TGTGCCAGCAGTTACGAGGGTAGAAACATTCAGTACTTC. Encoded protein: CASSYEGRNIQYF.

The chain links TRBV27 to TRBJ2-7; D is ambiguous. The germline V gene has CDR1 MNHEY and CDR2 SMNVEV (reference sequence). Trimming took 4 bases from V and 10 from J, leaving 26 bases between them. The length of the CDR3 is 16 residues. The DNA of the CDR3 is TGTGCCAGCAGTTATGGAAGGCCGGAGCCCCCTACGAGACAGTACTTC. The encoded protein is CASSYGRPEPPTRQYF.

This chain uses TRBV13 with TRBJ1-4; TRBD1 agrees at 9 bases. CDR1 PRHDT and CDR2 FYEKMQ come from the germline V gene (reference sequence). CDR3 length equals 17 residues. J was trimmed by 8 bases and V by 2 bases; bases with no gene match: 12. The CDR3 is CASSLTLGTGRREKLFF. The CDR3 nucleotides are TGTGCCAGCAGCTTAACTTTAGGGACAGGGAGGCGGGAAAAACTGTTTTTT.

The V gene is TRBV11-2, the J gene TRBJ1-3; TRBD1 agrees at 9 bases. V dropped 5 bases and J dropped 3; count of bases not matched to a gene: 5. This CDR3 has 15 amino acids. CDR1 is SGHAT and CDR2 is FQNNGV in the germline V gene. The CDR3 reads CASSQGTGNGNTIYF. DNA for the CDR3: TGTGCCAGCAGCCAAGGGACAGGGAATGGAAACACCATATATTTT.

The V gene is TRBV19, the J gene TRBJ2-5, with D tentatively TRBD2 (6 bases). Looked up from germline, CDR1 is LNHDA and CDR2 is SQIVND (reference sequence). Deletions cut 1 base from V and 0 bases from J, with 9 bases between. This CDR3 is built from 15 residues. The CDR3 spells CASSIVRRDQETQYF. DNA of the CDR3: TGTGCCAGTAGTATAGTGAGGAGGGACCAAGAGACCCAGTACTTC.

The gene calls are TRBV4-1 and TRBJ1-5; weak D call: TRBD1 (5 bases). The germline V gene has CDR1 MGHRA and CDR2 YSYEKL. Trimming took off 1 base at V and 9 bases at J, with 16 bases between the two ends. This CDR3 has 15 amino acids. CDR3 sequence reads: CASSQVRSGTGPQHF. For the CDR3, the DNA is TGCGCCAGCAGCCAAGTACGATCAGGGACTGGGCCCCAGCATTTT.

The CDR3 loop reads CAWSPASGDEQYF. CDR3 sequence (DNA): TGTGCCTGGAGTCCGGCCTCAGGGGACGAGCAGTACTTC. The chain recombines TRBV30 with TRBJ2-7; a possible D gene is TRBD1 (6 bases). This CDR3 has 13 amino acids. V was clipped by 2 bases and J by 5 bases, with 13 bases between them. Germline CDR1 reads GTSNPN; CDR2 reads SVGIG (reference sequence).

This clone turned up a few times. V and J are TRBV29-1 and TRBJ2-1; TRBD2 aligns across 8 bases. CDR1 and CDR2 from the germline V gene are SQVTM and ANQGSEA. The CDR3 is 15 amino acids. After removal of 1 base from V and 4 bases from J, the junction contained 6 bases not matched to a gene. The CDR3 DNA follows: TGCAGCGTTGAAGTGCCTAGCGGGTCTTACAATGAGCAGTTCTTC. Translating it yields CSVEVPSGSYNEQFF.

The V and J genes are TRBV7-6 and TRBJ1-3, with D maybe TRBD1 (5 bases). Between the trimmed V and J ends, which lost 5 bases and 4 bases, there was a span of 18 bases. Looked up from germline, CDR1 is SGHVS and CDR2 is FNYEAQ. This CDR3 comprises 16 residues. The CDR3 is CASSIVREGIGNTIYF. In DNA form, the CDR3 reads TGTGCCAGCAGCATAGTACGGGAGGGGATAGGAAACACCATATATTTT.

V gene TRBV7-3 combines with J gene TRBJ2-2; the match to TRBD1 covers 7 bases. This CDR3 is 15 amino acids long. Germline V gene sequence: CDR1 SGHTA, CDR2 FQGTGA. Unmatched junction bases numbered 7, after V lost 5 bases and J lost 4 bases. The CDR3 DNA sequence: TGTGCCAGCAGCGGTAGGACAGGATCCACCGGGGAGCTGTTTTTT. Protein sequence: CASSGRTGSTGELFF.

The V call is TRBV6-5, the J call TRBJ1-3, with D unclear. Germline V gene lookup returns CDR1 MNHEY and CDR2 SVGAGI. There are 16 residues in the CDR3. The ends were cut back, 0 bases at V and 4 bases at J, with 13 bases in the middle. For the CDR3, the DNA is TGTGCCAGCAGTTACTCTTTGGCCCCGGGGGGAAACACCATATATTTT. Residues: CASSYSLAPGGNTIYF.

The gene calls are TRBV4-2 and TRBJ2-7; D perhaps matches TRBD2 (5 bases). The CDR3 runs to 13 residues. The germline CDR1 and CDR2 sequences are LGHNA and YNFKEQ. The V and J ends lost 1 base and 3 bases respectively, with 7 bases between them. The CDR3 spells CASSQGAGYEQYF. Here the CDR3 DNA reads TGTGCCAGCAGCCAAGGCGCGGGCTACGAGCAGTACTTC.

On this clone itself: One junction end disagrees with the germline gene, perhaps due to a read error. The genes are TRBV28 and TRBJ1-1, with a weak D call TRBD1 (6 bases). Germline V gene lookup returns CDR1 MDHEN and CDR2 SYDVKM. This CDR3 is 14 amino acids long. The CDR3, as DNA: TGTACCAGCAATGGGGCGACCAAAACAGGGTCCGCTTTCTTT. This translates into CTSNGATKTGSAFF.

The chain carries TRBV6-5 and TRBJ1-2; possible D gene TRBD1, 6 bases. CDR3 size: 13 residues. Germline lookup yields CDR1 MNHEY and CDR2 SVGAGI. The ends were cut back, 5 bases at V and 7 bases at J, with 14 bases in the middle. The CDR3 sequence is CASSTGSGIGYTF. The CDR3 region has the DNA TGTGCCAGCAGTACAGGGTCGGGGATTGGCTACACCTTC.

The chain employs TRBV9 and TRBJ2-1, with 11 nucleotides matching TRBD1. The CDR3 length is 15 residues. Germline V CDR1 and CDR2: SGDLS, YYNGEE. Trimming at V came to 4 bases and at J to 6 bases, leaving 6 bases not matched to a gene. In DNA form, the CDR3 reads TGTGCCAGCAGCTTCCGGACAGGGGGCCTCAATGAGCAGTTCTTC. This translates into CASSFRTGGLNEQFF.

V usage is TRBV9 and J usage is TRBJ1-3; TRBD1 might be the D (5 bases). In germline, CDR1 is SGDLS, CDR2 YYNGEE. Trimming removed 4 bases from V and 0 bases from J, with 11 bases in between. The CDR3 has 15 amino acids. The CDR3 protein is CASSSYDSSGNTIYF. The CDR3 DNA sequence: TGTGCCAGCAGCAGCTACGACAGCTCTGGAAACACCATATATTTT.

The chain employs TRBV3-1 (or the pseudogene TRBV3-2) and TRBJ1-2, with unresolved D. This CDR3 spans 13 amino acids. V was shortened by 4 bases and J by 7 bases, with 13 bases between the two germline ends. Germline V gives CDR1 LGHDT, CDR2 YNNKEL (reference sequence). The CDR3 DNA follows: TGTGCCAGCAGCCCACCGAGCCGCGTTGGCTACACCTTC. Translating gives CASSPPSRVGYTF.

The rearrangement joins TRBV19 to TRBJ1-2; D gene uncertain. Germline loops: CDR1 LNHDA, CDR2 SQIVND (reference sequence). V was cut by 6 bases and J by 0 bases, with 8 bases left in between. There are 13 residues in the CDR3. CDR3 DNA: TGTGCCAGTAGATCCAGGTCTAACTATGGCTACACCTTC. As protein: CASRSRSNYGYTF.

The CDR3 DNA reads TGTGCCAGCAGCCAGACAGGGGAGGGCTACACCTTC. Its protein product is CASSQTGEGYTF. The rearrangement joins TRBV14 to TRBJ1-2; 8 positions match TRBD1. Unmatched junction bases numbered 2, after V lost 3 bases and J lost 8 bases. Per germline, CDR1 SGHDN and CDR2 FVKESK. This CDR3 is built from 12 residues.

The rearrangement joins TRBV15 to TRBJ2-1; 8 bases are a match to TRBD2. The ends lost 0 bases at V and 3 bases at J; junction bases unmatched: 4. The CDR3 is made up of 16 amino acids. Germline values: CDR1 LNHNV, CDR2 YYDKDF (reference sequence). The CDR3 nucleotides are TGTGCCACCAGCAGAGATTTCCGGGAGGGCTACAATGAGCAGTTCTTC. The encoded protein is CATSRDFREGYNEQFF.

The chain has TRBV29-1 and TRBJ2-1, with 7 bases aligning to TRBD2. The germline gives CDR1 SQVTM, CDR2 ANQGSEA. V was pared by 8 bases and J by 6 bases, with 16 bases of the junction left unmatched. CDR3 length: 15 amino acids. CDR3 region: CSHQTPGLRGNEQFF. DNA of the CDR3: TGCAGCCATCAAACTCCGGGACTAAGAGGCAATGAGCAGTTCTTC.